The 4 T cell receptor beta chains listed next were all sequenced from one sample in a study of shared clonotypes between healthy human individuals. The protocol was immunoSEQ multiplex PCR, while the TCRdb copy is restricted to in-frame clones and leaves out a portion. In the table there are about 2 million clones, around 96% of which are singletons. Terminally differentiated effector memory CD45RA+ cells were left out of the naive CD8 fraction, which was CD45RO-negative and positively selected for CCR7. Sequenced sample: naive CD8+ T cells sorted from blood. The source is a man aged 18 to 29 in good health.

The chain carries TRBV5-6 and TRBJ2-1, with D tentatively TRBD2 (5 bases). Germline V gene sequence: CDR1 SGHDT, CDR2 YYEEEE. The CDR3 runs 17 residues. V dropped 5 bases and J dropped 8 bases, with 26 bases sitting between them. The chain's CDR3 is CASRLREYNYLLDEQFF. The CDR3 bases are TGTGCCAGCAGGCTAAGGGAGTACAACTATCTGCTCGATGAGCAGTTCTTC.

This clone occurred once. The chain joins TRBV4-2 to TRBJ2-5; a possible D gene is TRBD2 (5 bases). Germline CDR1 is LGHNA and CDR2 is YNFKEQ. Trimming shortened V by 5 bases and J by 5 bases, and 21 bases separated the two germline ends. The CDR3 contains 16 residues. As DNA, the CDR3 is TGTGCCAGCAGCGTACCGGCCGGGAACGGTGGGGAGACCCAGTACTTC. Its protein product is CASSVPAGNGGETQYF.

The chain has TRBV5-1 and TRBJ1-4, with 7 bases lining up with TRBD1. Trimming removed 1 base from V and 6 bases from J; junction bases left unmatched: 6. The CDR3 covers 15 residues. CDR1 and CDR2 (germline): SGHRS, YFSETQ. The CDR3, as DNA: TGCGCCAGCAGCTTGATGAGACAGGGAGATGAAAAACTGTTTTTT. This gives the protein CASSLMRQGDEKLFF.

The chain carries TRBV29-1 and TRBJ1-4, with D maybe TRBD1 (5 bases). Trimming removed 7 bases from V and 0 bases from J, with 9 bases in between. The germline CDR1 and CDR2 sequences are SQVTM and ANQGSEA. This CDR3 contains 13 residues. The CDR3 region is CSGAGTTNEKLFF. The DNA of the CDR3 is TGCAGCGGGGCAGGGACAACTAATGAAAAACTGTTTTTT.